This passage covers 21 T cell receptor beta chains from one sample sequenced in a study of blood T cells in healthy people across ages. The second PCR ran roughly 6 to 11 cycles with a sample-barcoded 5' primer and J-beta primers. MiXCR, run by TCRdb on the 5' RACE reads, gives a single entry per CDR3 protein. The table has approximately 770,000 distinct CDR3 sequences, about 62% seen once. Sequences were obtained from blood. The receptor source for this set is a man younger than 45 in good health.

The chain employs TRBV13 and TRBJ2-1; TRBD2 agrees at 13 bases. Germline CDR1 is PRHDT and CDR2 is FYEKMQ (reference sequence). The CDR3 totals 18 residues. Trimming cost V 4 bases and J 4 bases; bases outside gene matches: 10. CDR3 region: CASSSHPRLAGGYNEQFF. CDR3 sequence (DNA): TGTGCCAGCAGCTCTCATCCCAGACTAGCGGGAGGATACAATGAGCAGTTCTTC.

V usage is TRBV20-1 and J usage is TRBJ2-2; 7 bases align to TRBD1. The CDR3 is 16 amino acids. Germline V gene sequence: CDR1 DFQATT, CDR2 SNEGSKA (reference sequence). Trimming at V came to 3 bases and at J to 0 bases, leaving 7 bases not matched to a gene. The CDR3 region has the DNA TGCAGTGCTAGTCCCTATGGGACAGCGAACACCGGGGAGCTGTTTTTT. It yields the protein CSASPYGTANTGELFF.

V is TRBV4-1 and J is TRBJ2-7, with D perhaps TRBD1 (7 bases). V was clipped by 5 bases and J by 4 bases, with 15 bases between them. Germline V gives CDR1 MGHRA, CDR2 YSYEKL. The CDR3 is 14 amino acids. CDR3 residues: CASSSEQGTYEQYF. In DNA form, the CDR3 reads TGCGCCAGCAGCTCCGAACAGGGGACTTACGAGCAGTACTTC.

This sequence joins TRBV2 and TRBJ2-3, with D possibly TRBD2 on 6 matching bases. Germline CDR1 reads SNHLY; CDR2 reads FYNNEI. Trimming shortened V by 8 bases and J by 4 bases, and 19 bases separated the two germline ends. The CDR3 sequence is 15 residues long. The chain's CDR3 is CASRAPGGEADTQYF. Written as DNA, the CDR3 is TGTGCCAGCCGAGCTCCGGGCGGGGAGGCAGATACGCAGTATTTT.

Details on this clonotype: The junction departs from germline at one end; a sequencing error may be responsible. The chain combines TRBV7-2 with TRBJ2-5, with D tentatively TRBD2 (7 bases). TRBJ2-7 matches the DNA end more closely, so the J call is doubtful. This CDR3 region has 15 residues. Germline V gives CDR1 SGHTA, CDR2 FQGNSA. DNA of the CDR3: TGTGCCTGCAGCTTAGAGGGAGGGACACCCTACGAGCAGTACTTC. This translates into CACSLEGGTPYEQYF.

The genes are TRBV6-2 or TRBV6-3 and TRBJ2-7, with a weak D call TRBD1 (6 bases). V lost 8 bases and J lost 6, with 29 bases in between. The CDR3 spans 17 residues. Germline CDR1 and CDR2: MNHEY and SVGEGT. The CDR3 sequence: CASEALRGGKHRGEQYF. The CDR3 bases are TGTGCCAGCGAAGCCCTCAGGGGCGGCAAGCACCGCGGCGAGCAGTACTTC.

Concerning this clonotype itself: One junction end does not reproduce the germline sequence, and a read error may be involved. The chain has TRBV4-1 and TRBJ2-6, with D tentatively TRBD1 (6 bases). Per the germline V gene, CDR1 is MGHRA and CDR2 is YSYEKL. This CDR3 comprises 17 residues. CDR3 nucleotide sequence: TGCGCCAGCAGCCACGTCCGGGACAACTCTAGGGCCAACGTCCTGACTTTC. Residues: CASSHVRDNSRANVLTF.

The V call is TRBV4-1, the J call TRBJ2-1; 9 nucleotides match TRBD2. This CDR3 region has 15 residues. In germline, CDR1 is MGHRA, CDR2 YSYEKL. V dropped 2 bases and J dropped 7; count of bases not matched to a gene: 6. The CDR3 DNA sequence: TGCGCCAGCAGCCAACTCGGGACTAGCCGAAATGAGCAGTTCTTC. This encodes CASSQLGTSRNEQFF.

The chain combines TRBV29-1 with TRBJ2-3, with TRBD1 as a possible D gene (5 bases). V lost 6 bases and J lost 0, with 22 bases in between. CDR3 length equals 17 residues. CDR1 and CDR2 from the germline V gene are SQVTM and ANQGSEA. CDR3 sequence: CSVGFSGAPYSTDTQYF. The CDR3 bases are TGCAGCGTCGGATTTTCTGGGGCGCCCTATAGCACAGATACGCAGTATTTT.

This clonotype was picked up a small number of times. This chain joins TRBV2 and TRBJ1-2, with 9 positions matching TRBD1. Looked up from germline, CDR1 is SNHLY and CDR2 is FYNNEI. V was pared by 3 bases and J by 4 bases, with 3 bases of the junction left unmatched. The CDR3 length is 14 residues. The CDR3 sequence: CASSETGGRYGYTF. CDR3 DNA: TGTGCCAGCAGTGAGACAGGGGGTCGCTATGGCTACACCTTC.

This clonotype was detected only a few times. The chain is built from TRBV14 and TRBJ2-5; 8 bases match TRBD1. The V gene's germline CDR1 is SGHDN and CDR2 FVKESK. The J segment lost 5 bases and the V segment lost 6 bases, leaving 5 bases of the junction unmatched. The CDR3 covers 13 residues. The CDR3 region is CASRGQAYETQYF. The DNA for the CDR3 is TGTGCCAGCAGGGGACAGGCTTACGAGACCCAGTACTTC.

This rearrangement joins TRBV20-1 to TRBJ1-2; the D is unclear. The V end lost 5 bases, the J end lost 8 bases, and 12 bases lay between the germline ends. The V gene's germline CDR1 is DFQATT and CDR2 SNEGSKA (reference sequence). The CDR3 consists of 11 residues. CDR3 in amino acids: CSAPKGSGYTF. The CDR3 DNA sequence: TGCAGTGCTCCCAAAGGGAGCGGCTACACCTTC.

This clonotype occurred a few times. The chain joins TRBV7-2 to TRBJ1-4, with D possibly TRBD1 on 6 matching bases. V was clipped by 4 bases and J by 7 bases, with 25 bases between them. This CDR3 contains 18 residues. Looked up from germline, CDR1 is SGHTA and CDR2 is FQGNSA. The CDR3 is CASSYLTAGQSPREKLFF. CDR3 sequence (DNA): TGTGCCAGCAGCTACCTCACGGCAGGACAGTCCCCCCGTGAAAAACTGTTTTTT. The variable domain in full, with the rest retrieved from reference TRBV7-2 and TRBJ1-4, is GAGVSQSPSNKVTEKGKDVELRCDPISGHTALYWYRQSLGQGLEFLIYFQGNSAPDKSGLPSDRFSAERTGGSVSTLTIQRTQQEDSAVYLCASSYLTAGQSPREKLFFGSGTQLSVL.

V is TRBV20-1 and J is TRBJ2-5; maybe TRBD1 (6 bases). The length of the CDR3 is 13 residues. Germline V gene sequence: CDR1 DFQATT, CDR2 SNEGSKA (reference sequence). The V gene lost 5 bases and the J gene lost 2 bases, with 12 bases spanning the gap. CDR3 sequence (DNA): TGCAGTGCTGCTACAGGGATGCAAGAGACCCAGTACTTC. This codes for CSAATGMQETQYF.

V is TRBV4-3 and J is TRBJ2-1; perhaps TRBD2 as D (5 bases). The V gene lost 0 bases and the J gene lost 7 bases, with 10 bases spanning the gap. Germline loops: CDR1 LGHNA, CDR2 YSLEER. The CDR3 loop spans 14 amino acids. In DNA, the CDR3 is TGCGCCAGCAGCCAAGAGTCCCCGGGGAATGAGCAGTTCTTC. It yields the protein CASSQESPGNEQFF.

The chain couples TRBV4-1 to TRBJ2-7, with TRBD1 identical over 8 bases. The CDR3 length is 14 residues. CDR1 MGHRA and CDR2 YSYEKL come from the germline V gene. Trimming cost V 7 bases and J 4 bases; bases outside gene matches: 9. CDR3 protein: CASNHRTGTYEQYF. CDR3 DNA sequence: TGCGCCAGCAACCATAGGACAGGGACGTACGAGCAGTACTTC.

V is TRBV7-9 and J is TRBJ2-5, with D unclear. The J call may be wrong; the DNA end is better matched by TRBJ2-7. CDR1 is SEHNR and CDR2 is FQNEAQ in the germline V gene (reference sequence). This CDR3 is built from 11 residues. The CDR3 DNA sequence: TGTGCCAGCAGCTCGCAGGACGAGCAGTACTTC. Encoded protein: CASSSQDEQYF.

CDR3 in amino acids: CANNRLPNEKLFF. Written as DNA, the CDR3 is TGTGCCAACAATCGGCTTCCTAATGAAAAACTGTTTTTT. This chain links TRBV6-5 with TRBJ1-4; D is undetermined. Deletions cut 10 bases from V and 3 bases from J, with 12 bases between. CDR1 MNHEY and CDR2 SVGAGI come from the germline V gene. The CDR3 has 13 residues.

This clonotype occurred once. The genes are TRBV2 and TRBJ1-2; the match to TRBD1 covers 7 bases. The CDR3 totals 13 residues. Germline V gene lookup returns CDR1 SNHLY and CDR2 FYNNEI. Germline trimming cut 10 bases from V and 1 base from J; bases unmatched to any gene: 6. The DNA of the CDR3 is TGTGCCAAGTCCCGGGACAGTAACTATGGCTACACCTTC. Protein: CAKSRDSNYGYTF.

The chain couples TRBV2 to TRBJ2-5; weak D call: TRBD1 (6 bases). The J call may be faulty, since TRBJ2-7 better matches the DNA end. This CDR3 is 12 amino acids long. The germline V gene encodes CDR1 SNHLY and CDR2 FYNNEI. CDR3 in amino acids: CASSAQGVEQYF. The CDR3 coding sequence is TGTGCCAGCAGTGCACAGGGTGTCGAGCAGTACTTC.

This clonotype was seen ten or more times. The genes are TRBV7-2 and TRBJ2-7; no firm D call. The CDR3 spans 14 residues. Germline values: CDR1 SGHTA, CDR2 FQGNSA. V lost 0 bases and J lost 2, with 8 bases in between. The CDR3 DNA follows: TGTGCCAGCAGCTTAGCCTTATCAGCCTACGAGCAGTACTTC. Translated: CASSLALSAYEQYF.